The rows below give T cell receptor beta chains drawn from one sample of a study of circulating and synovial CD4+ cells in juvenile arthritis. Profiling relied on immunoSEQ multiplex PCR, and the TCRdb table lists in-frame clones only, not all of them. Here the sample spans about 3,800 clones, 65% to 90% being singletons. Sequencing used CD4+ T cells from synovial fluid. These TCRs come from a human donor with juvenile idiopathic arthritis. The CDR3 runs from the conserved cysteine through the conserved F or W. D genes are given only for firm matches. Size values are once, few and many counts, or a class for expanded clones, and some rows have none.

cdr3_aa	cdr3_nt	v_call	clone_size	j_call	d_call
CASSLGQGNSPPLHF	TGTGCCAGCAGCTTAGGCCAGGGGAATTCGCCCCCCCTCCACTTT	TRBV7-2	-	TRBJ1-6	-
CASSEYGSSNQPQHF	TGTGCCAGCAGCGAGTATGGTAGTAGCAATCAGCCCCAGCATTTT	TRBV9	-	TRBJ1-5	-
CASSVARPAEGQGNGYTF	TGTGCCAGCAGCGTAGCTCGACCCGCTGAGGGACAGGGGAATGGCTACACCTTC	TRBV9	-	TRBJ1-2	TRBD1
CASSLMASSYNEQFF	TGTGCCAGCAGCTTAATGGCCTCCTCCTACAATGAGCAGTTCTTC	TRBV7-2	-	TRBJ2-1	-
CASSALRGTGELFF	TGTGCCAGCAGTGCACTGAGGGGGACCGGGGAGCTGTTTTTT	TRBV6-1	once	TRBJ2-2	-
CASSLTDGTSGGDTQYF	TGTGCCAGCAGTTTAACCGATGGGACTAGCGGGGGAGATACGCAGTATTTT	TRBV28	-	TRBJ2-3	TRBD2
CASRQGAGDTQYF	TGCGCCAGCAGGCAGGGGGCTGGGGATACGCAGTATTTT	TRBV10-2	-	TRBJ2-3	TRBD1
CASSPPGRGGPDTQYF	TGTGCCAGCAGCCCCCCGGGACGGGGGGGACCAGATACGCAGTATTTT	TRBV11-3	-	TRBJ2-3	TRBD2
CASSARATDTQYF	TGCGCCAGCTCGGCCAGGGCCACAGATACGCAGTATTTT	TRBV10-1	once	TRBJ2-3	-
CASSLLRGETYTQYF	TGTGCCAGCAGTTTATTGCGGGGGGAGACTTATACGCAGTATTTT	TRBV27	-	TRBJ2-3	TRBD2
CASSLLGQGSDTQYF	TGTGCCAGCAGCTTGTTAGGACAGGGGTCAGATACGCAGTATTTT	TRBV7-2	-	TRBJ2-3	TRBD1
CASSLRDRGNQPQHF	TGTGCCAGCAGCCTCCGGGACAGGGGAAATCAGCCCCAGCATTTT	TRBV7-8	-	TRBJ1-5	TRBD1
CASTKESYGNTIYF	TGTGCCAGCACCAAAGAGTCGTACGGAAACACCATATATTTT	TRBV6-1	-	TRBJ1-3	-
CASSGLAGAGELFF	TGTGCCAGTAGTGGACTAGCGGGAGCCGGGGAGCTGTTTTTT	TRBV19	-	TRBJ2-2	TRBD2
CASSEDTIDRNTIYF	TGTGCCAGCAGCGAGGACACCATTGATCGAAACACCATATATTTT	TRBV11-1	-	TRBJ1-3	-
CASSTGAGGRTGELFF	TGTGCCAGTAGTACCGGAGCGGGGGGGAGAACCGGGGAGCTGTTTTTT	TRBV19	-	TRBJ2-2	TRBD2
CASGFIGENNEQFF	TGTGCTAGTGGTTTTATCGGGGAGAACAATGAGCAGTTCTTC	TRBV12-5	-	TRBJ2-1	-
CASSRDYYEQYF	TGTGCCAGCAGCCGGGACTACTACGAGCAGTACTTC	TRBV7-9	-	TRBJ2-7	TRBD2
CASSRQGDSPLHF	TGTGCCAGCAGCAGGCAGGGGGATTCACCCCTCCACTTT	TRBV5-4	-	TRBJ1-6	TRBD1
CASSPLSGDEQYF	TGTGCCAGCTCACCACTCTCCGGGGACGAGCAGTACTTC	TRBV18	-	TRBJ2-7	-
CASLGGTAYSPLHF	TGTGCCAGCCTTGGCGGGACAGCCTATTCACCCCTCCACTTT	TRBV28	-	TRBJ1-6	TRBD1
CAISGTGNTEAFF	TGTGCCATCAGTGGGACAGGGAACACTGAAGCTTTCTTT	TRBV10-3	-	TRBJ1-1	TRBD1
CASRDRGTDTQYF	TGTGCCAGTAGGGACAGGGGCACAGATACGCAGTATTTT	TRBV19	-	TRBJ2-3	TRBD1
CASSLVQHKNSPLHF	TGTGCCAGCAGCTTAGTTCAACATAAGAATTCCCCCCTCCACTTT	TRBV7-9	-	TRBJ1-6	-
CASRKGQGATGEQFF	TGTGCCAGCCGGAAGGGACAGGGGGCGACCGGTGAGCAGTTCTTC	TRBV19	-	TRBJ2-1	TRBD1
CASSENRGGETQYF	TGTGCCAGCAGCGAGAACAGGGGAGGAGAGACCCAGTACTTC	TRBV6-5	-	TRBJ2-5	-
CASSSSTGELFF	TGTGCCAGCAGCTCCTCCACCGGGGAGCTGTTTTTT	TRBV11-2	once	TRBJ2-2	-
CASNRDRSNEKLFF	TGTGCCAGTAACCGGGACAGATCTAATGAAAAACTGTTTTTT	TRBV19	-	TRBJ1-4	TRBD1
CASSQGGFTDTQYF	TGTGCCAGCAGCCAAGGCGGATTCACAGATACGCAGTATTTT	TRBV16	-	TRBJ2-3	-
CASSLQGATGELFF	TGTGCCAGCAGCCTACAGGGGGCCACCGGGGAGCTGTTTTTT	TRBV28	few	TRBJ2-2	TRBD1
CASSLDINTGELFF	TGTGCCAGCAGCTTAGACATTAACACCGGGGAGCTGTTTTTT	TRBV7-9	-	TRBJ2-2	-
CASRSTGGKEQFF	TGTGCCAGTAGATCGACAGGGGGCAAGGAGCAGTTCTTC	TRBV19	few	TRBJ2-1	TRBD1
CASSWGGYDRVTEAFF	TGTGCCAGCAGCTGGGGAGGGTATGATAGGGTCACTGAAGCTTTCTTT	TRBV11-2	-	TRBJ1-1	-
CASSDWGVAKNIQYF	TGCGCCAGCAGTGATTGGGGAGTCGCCAAAAACATTCAGTACTTC	TRBV10-2	-	TRBJ2-4	-
CASSQDGMRGNAGELFF	TGTGCCAGCAGCCAAGATGGAATGCGAGGGAACGCCGGGGAGCTGTTTTTT	TRBV4-2	-	TRBJ2-2	-
CASSPPGQRNSPLHF	TGTGCCAGCTCACCACCGGGGCAGCGTAATTCACCCCTCCACTTT	TRBV18	-	TRBJ1-6	-
CASSLNNRGAGETQYF	TGTGCCAGCAGCTTAAACAATCGAGGGGCGGGGGAGACCCAGTACTTC	TRBV7-3	-	TRBJ2-5	-
CSAVRGDTQYF	TGCAGTGCCGTCCGGGGGGATACGCAGTATTTT	TRBV20-1	-	TRBJ2-3	-
CATTVTVGTEAFF	TGTGCCACGACAGTGACCGTCGGCACTGAAGCTTTCTTT	TRBV19	-	TRBJ1-1	-
CASSRGDTQYF	TGTGCCAGCAGCCGCGGGGATACGCAGTATTTT	TRBV11-2	-	TRBJ2-3	-
CASVTPQSTDTQYF	TGTGCCAGCGTCACCCCCCAGAGCACAGATACGCAGTATTTT	TRBV2	-	TRBJ2-3	-
CASSDSGGAGANVLTF	TGTGCCAGCAGTGACTCAGGGGGCGCTGGGGCCAACGTCCTGACTTTC	TRBV6-4	-	TRBJ2-6	TRBD1
CASSWRGAGETQYF	TGTGCCAGCTCATGGCGGGGGGCGGGAGAGACCCAGTACTTC	TRBV6-5	-	TRBJ2-5	TRBD2
CASTQGGDARYNEQFF	TGTGCCAGTACCCAAGGGGGGGACGCCAGGTACAATGAGCAGTTCTTC	TRBV19	-	TRBJ2-1	-
CASSPTVYGTDTQYF	TGTGCCAGCAGCCCGACAGTCTACGGCACAGATACGCAGTATTTT	TRBV11-2	-	TRBJ2-3	-
CASSFARQGITYGYTF	TGCGCCAGCAGCTTCGCGCGACAGGGGATAACCTATGGCTACACCTTC	TRBV5-1	-	TRBJ1-2	TRBD1
CASSRGTATSTDTQYF	TGTGCCAGTAGTCGAGGGACAGCCACTAGCACAGATACGCAGTATTTT	TRBV19	-	TRBJ2-3	TRBD1
CASSLGSTSSSEQFF	TGTGCCAGCAGCTTGGGATCAACTAGCAGTAGTGAGCAGTTCTTC	TRBV5-4	-	TRBJ2-1	-
CASSYLAGVGQETQYF	TGTGCCAGCAGTTACCTAGCGGGAGTGGGTCAAGAGACCCAGTACTTC	TRBV6-5	-	TRBJ2-5	TRBD2
CAWVKTGTNEKLFF	TGTGCCTGGGTTAAGACAGGGACAAATGAAAAACTGTTTTTT	TRBV30	few	TRBJ1-4	TRBD1
CASHRGAAKNIQYF	TGTGCCAGTCACAGGGGGGCTGCCAAAAACATTCAGTACTTC	TRBV6-6	-	TRBJ2-4	TRBD1
CASSLSGTGFPAGELFF	TGCGCCAGCAGCTTGAGCGGGACCGGATTCCCCGCCGGGGAGCTGTTTTTT	TRBV5-1	-	TRBJ2-2	TRBD2
CASSLGRGQVFYGYTF	TGTGCCAGCAGCTTAGGGAGGGGACAGGTTTTCTATGGCTACACCTTC	TRBV11-2	once	TRBJ1-2	TRBD1
CATSTRGGSETQYF	TGTGCCACCAGTACGAGGGGGGGGTCAGAGACCCAGTACTTC	TRBV15	-	TRBJ2-5	-
CASSLAAGVRTDTQYF	TGTGCCAGCAGCTTAGCGGCAGGGGTAAGGACAGATACGCAGTATTTT	TRBV7-9	-	TRBJ2-3	-
CASSQESRGASGDTQYF	TGTGCCAGCAGCCAAGAATCCCGGGGGGCCTCCGGAGATACGCAGTATTTT	TRBV4-2	-	TRBJ2-3	-